This TCR beta chain comes out of a study of blood T cells in healthy people across ages. Germline V gene sequence: CDR1 MNHEY, CDR2 SMNVEV (reference sequence). There are 13 residues in the CDR3. V was clipped by 5 bases and J by 4 bases, with 9 bases between them. This clonotype has a handful of counts. For the second PCR, which ran for 7 to 11 cycles, a sample-barcoded 5' primer and a J-beta primer mix were used. From the 5' RACE reads, TCRdb called clonotypes with MiXCR, one entry per CDR3 protein. Here the sample spans hundreds of thousands of distinct CDR3 sequences, more than 25% being singletons. This sample also belongs to another study, concerning T cells of mothers and their children.

This sequence was found in a boy between 10 and 17 years old in good health. Sequencing was carried out using blood. The rearrangement links TRBV27 to TRBJ2-1; D uncertain. The CDR3: CASSADKYNEQFF. CDR3 nucleotides: TGTGCCAGCAGTGCTGACAAATACAATGAGCAGTTCTTC.